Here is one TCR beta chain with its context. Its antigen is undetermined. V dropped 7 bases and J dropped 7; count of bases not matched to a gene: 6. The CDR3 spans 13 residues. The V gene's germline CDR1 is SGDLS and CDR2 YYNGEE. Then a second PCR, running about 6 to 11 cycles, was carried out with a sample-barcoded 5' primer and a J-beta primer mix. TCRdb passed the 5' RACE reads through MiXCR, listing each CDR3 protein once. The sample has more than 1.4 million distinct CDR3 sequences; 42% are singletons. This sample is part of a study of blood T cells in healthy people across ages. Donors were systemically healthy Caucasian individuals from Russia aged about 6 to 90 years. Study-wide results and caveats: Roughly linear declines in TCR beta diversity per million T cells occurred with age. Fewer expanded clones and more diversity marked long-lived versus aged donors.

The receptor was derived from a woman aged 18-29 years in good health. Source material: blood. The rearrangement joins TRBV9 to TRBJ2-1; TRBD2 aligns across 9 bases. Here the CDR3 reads CASEGLARNEQFF. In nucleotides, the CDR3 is TGTGCCAGCGAGGGACTAGCAAGGAATGAGCAGTTCTTC. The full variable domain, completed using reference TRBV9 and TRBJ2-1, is DSGVTQTPKHLITATGQRVTLRCSPRSGDLSVYWYQQSLDQGLQFLIQYYNGEERAKGNILERFSAQQFPDLHSELNLSSLELGDSALYFCASEGLARNEQFFGPGTRLTVL.